Shown below are 29 T cell receptor beta chains from a single sample sequenced in a study of CD8+ T cells in alopecia areata. After isolation, RNA underwent reverse transcription to generate cDNA as the sequencing template. Generated by immunoSEQ multiplex PCR, the TCRdb table keeps only in-frame clones and is missing some. This table holds around 150,000 clones, about three fifths found once. Sequencing was performed on CD4+ T cells sorted from blood. Every receptor here comes from a human donor in good health.

The chain joins TRBV5-1 to TRBJ2-2, with a possible D match to TRBD2 (5 bases). Deletions cut 2 bases from V and 0 bases from J, with 11 bases between. Germline V gives CDR1 SGHRS, CDR2 YFSETQ. This CDR3 contains 16 residues. CDR3 region: CASSFLAVTNTGELFF. The CDR3 coding sequence is TGCGCCAGCAGCTTCCTAGCAGTTACGAACACCGGGGAGCTGTTTTTT.

This chain connects TRBV6-5 to TRBJ2-5; D call uncertain. The CDR3 extends over 14 amino acids. V lost 5 bases, J lost 1 base, and 11 bases lay in between. Germline CDR1 is MNHEY and CDR2 is SVGAGI. The CDR3 DNA sequence: TGTGCCAGCAGTAACAAAATAGGCCAAGAGACCCAGTACTTC. Translated: CASSNKIGQETQYF.

The chain has TRBV25-1 and TRBJ2-7; D unclear. V was trimmed by 2 bases and J by 6 bases, leaving 17 bases between them. Germline V gene data show CDR1 as MGHDK and CDR2 as SYGVNS. The CDR3 loop spans 15 amino acids. CDR3 in DNA: TGTGCCAGCAGTGAAGGAGCGCTATTACGAGGCGAGCAGTACTTC. Translation gives CASSEGALLRGEQYF.

This chain uses TRBV27 with TRBJ1-5; 9 nucleotides line up with TRBD1. J gave up 0 bases and V 6 bases, and 3 bases lay outside the gene matches. The CDR3 loop spans 15 amino acids. Germline values: CDR1 MNHEY, CDR2 SMNVEV (reference sequence). The CDR3 bases are TGTGCCAGCAGAGGACAGGGGCTTAGCAATCAGCCCCAGCATTTT. Amino acid sequence: CASRGQGLSNQPQHF.

The J gene is TRBJ1-2, the V gene TRBV7-8, with TRBD1 matching 8 bases. This CDR3 has 13 residues. The germline CDR1 and CDR2 sequences are SGHVS and FQNEAQ. V was clipped by 5 bases and J by 4 bases; unmatched bases: 3. The CDR3, as DNA: TGTGCCAGCAGCAGGACAGGGAGCTATGGCTACACCTTC. This encodes CASSRTGSYGYTF.

The chain has TRBV7-2 and TRBJ2-7; TRBD2 agrees at 10 bases. This CDR3 spans 15 amino acids. Unmatched junction bases numbered 3, after V lost 1 base and J lost 3 bases. Germline V gives CDR1 SGHTA, CDR2 FQGNSA. The CDR3 reads CASSLGLAGVYEQYF. For the CDR3, the DNA is TGTGCCAGCAGCTTAGGCCTAGCGGGAGTCTACGAGCAGTACTTC. The full variable domain, in which reference TRBV7-2 and TRBJ2-7 provide the parts outside the CDR3, is GAGVSQSPSNKVTEKGKDVELRCDPISGHTALYWYRQSLGQGLEFLIYFQGNSAPDKSGLPSDRFSAERTGGSVSTLTIQRTQQEDSAVYLCASSLGLAGVYEQYFGPGTRLTVT.

This clone came up a few times. V gene TRBV6-6 combines with J gene TRBJ2-4; 7 bases fit TRBD1. The V and J ends lost 4 bases and 1 base, in that order; junction bases with no gene match: 7. Germline CDR1 and CDR2: MNHNY and SVGAGI (reference sequence). The CDR3 is 16 residues long. The CDR3 loop is CASSLTGEGAKNIQYF. The CDR3 coding sequence is TGTGCCAGCAGTTTAACAGGGGAAGGGGCCAAAAACATTCAGTACTTC.

This clone was counted only a few times. The V gene is TRBV10-2, the J gene TRBJ2-1; 8 bases align to TRBD2. The CDR3 contains 14 residues. Germline V gene sequence: CDR1 WSHSY, CDR2 SAAADI. Unmatched junction bases numbered 9, after V lost 6 bases and J lost 8 bases. Here the CDR3 reads CASRGTSERYEQFF. The CDR3 DNA sequence: TGCGCCAGCAGGGGGACTAGTGAGCGGTATGAGCAGTTCTTC.

This clone has a handful of counts. The V and J genes are TRBV28 and TRBJ2-5; the match to TRBD2 covers 9 bases. This CDR3 region has 18 residues. J lost 1 base, V lost 3 bases, and 12 bases had no gene match. CDR1 is MDHEN, CDR2 SYDVKM, per germline. The CDR3 region is CASSFDVAGGRFQETQYF. DNA for the CDR3: TGTGCCAGCAGTTTCGATGTTGCGGGAGGGCGGTTCCAAGAGACCCAGTACTTC.

The chain joins TRBV19 to TRBJ2-7; 12 positions match TRBD2. From germline, CDR1 is LNHDA and CDR2 SQIVND (reference sequence). The V gene end was trimmed by 9 bases and the J gene end by 2 bases; junction bases not matched to a gene: 8. The CDR3 is 15 residues long. CDR3 protein: CASRKGLAGTYEQYF. CDR3 DNA sequence: TGTGCCAGCCGTAAAGGACTAGCGGGGACCTACGAGCAGTACTTC.

The rearrangement uses TRBV6-6 and TRBJ2-1; 10 nucleotides line up with TRBD2. CDR1 is MNHNY, CDR2 SVGAGI, per germline (reference sequence). This CDR3 is 13 amino acids long. After removal of 0 bases from V and 15 bases from J, the junction contained 5 bases not matched to a gene. The CDR3 reads CASSYSAGGPLFF. DNA of the CDR3: TGTGCCAGCAGTTACTCAGCGGGAGGGCCATTGTTCTTC.

This clone turned up a few times. This rearrangement joins TRBV28 to TRBJ2-1, with D perhaps TRBD2 (6 bases). Between the trimmed V and J ends, which lost 6 bases and 0 bases, there was a span of 12 bases. The length of the CDR3 is 15 residues. Germline-derived CDR1 and CDR2 are MDHEN and SYDVKM. The CDR3: CASSGGGLSYNEQFF. CDR3 sequence (DNA): TGTGCCAGCAGCGGTGGGGGACTCTCCTACAATGAGCAGTTCTTC.

In its sample, this clone was seen once. The chain recombines TRBV2 with TRBJ1-2, with a weak D call TRBD1 (6 bases). The germline V gene encodes CDR1 SNHLY and CDR2 FYNNEI. The CDR3 length is 15 residues. V was trimmed by 4 bases and J by 2 bases, leaving 14 bases between them. The CDR3 sequence: CASSVRGRVNYGYTF. The CDR3, as DNA: TGTGCCAGCAGTGTACGGGGGCGGGTGAACTATGGCTACACCTTC.

The chain recombines TRBV5-1 with TRBJ2-5, with a possible D match to TRBD1 (6 bases). The V gene's germline CDR1 is SGHRS and CDR2 YFSETQ. CDR3 size: 16 residues. V lost 2 bases and J 1 base, leaving 15 bases between the germline ends. The CDR3 sequence: CASSFTGSVGQETQYF. The DNA of the CDR3 is TGCGCCAGCAGCTTCACAGGGTCTGTGGGCCAAGAGACCCAGTACTTC.

The chain is built from TRBV2 and TRBJ1-2, with D possibly being TRBD1 (6 bases). This CDR3 has 14 amino acids. The ends were cut back, 6 bases at V and 7 bases at J, with 18 bases in the middle. CDR1 is SNHLY, CDR2 FYNNEI, per germline. The CDR3 is CASRISGGDPGYTF. In nucleotides, the CDR3 is TGTGCCAGCAGGATATCCGGGGGCGACCCTGGCTACACCTTC.

The CDR3 spells CASSLWTGGAVYEQYF. The CDR3 bases are TGCGCCAGCAGCCTGTGGACAGGGGGCGCGGTATACGAGCAGTACTTC. V and J are TRBV4-1 and TRBJ2-7, with TRBD1 matching over 11 bases. V shed 4 bases and J 4 bases; nucleotides not matched to a gene: 9. Per germline, CDR1 MGHRA and CDR2 YSYEKL. The CDR3 spans 16 residues.

This chain connects TRBV5-6 to TRBJ2-1, with D perhaps TRBD1 or TRBD2 (5 bases each). The germline V gene encodes CDR1 SGHDT and CDR2 YYEEEE. V was trimmed by 4 bases and J by 7 bases, leaving 21 bases between them. This CDR3 is 16 amino acids long. CDR3 nucleotide sequence: TGTGCCAGCAGCCTCCTCACAGGAACTAGTAGGAATGAGCAGTTCTTC. Translating it yields CASSLLTGTSRNEQFF.

This clone was detected a few times. This rearrangement joins TRBV19 to TRBJ1-1; D gene uncertain. The CDR3 runs to 15 residues. Trimming pared 7 bases from V and 0 bases from J, leaving 15 bases between. In germline, CDR1 is LNHDA, CDR2 SQIVND (reference sequence). The CDR3 reads CASTSRTTLNTEAFF. The CDR3 DNA reads TGTGCCAGTACCTCACGTACCACTTTGAACACTGAAGCTTTCTTT.

The rearrangement joins TRBV30 to TRBJ1-3, with D hard to call. The germline gives CDR1 GTSNPN, CDR2 SVGIG (reference sequence). V was cut by 4 bases and J by 5 bases, with 12 bases left in between. The CDR3 totals 13 residues. CDR3 sequence (DNA): TGTGCCTGGAAACCGGCAGGCAGAAACACCATATATTTT. This gives the protein CAWKPAGRNTIYF.

The V call is TRBV5-1, the J call TRBJ2-1, with 12 bases matching TRBD2. CDR3 length equals 15 residues. J was trimmed by 4 bases and V by 4 bases; bases with no gene match: 3. In germline, CDR1 is SGHRS, CDR2 YFSETQ. Here the CDR3 reads CASSPLAGGYNEQFF. In DNA form, the CDR3 reads TGCGCCAGCAGCCCCCTAGCGGGAGGGTACAATGAGCAGTTCTTC.

For this clone: The sample holds other DNA sequences that translate to the same CDR3. The chain recombines TRBV2 with TRBJ2-7; D unclear. V gave up 9 bases and J gave up 3 bases, with 6 bases separating them. Germline V gene sequence: CDR1 SNHLY, CDR2 FYNNEI. The CDR3 is made up of 10 amino acids. The CDR3 loop is CASGDYEQYF. Here the CDR3 DNA reads TGTGCCAGTGGCGACTACGAGCAGTACTTC.

The V gene is TRBV30, the J gene TRBJ2-5, with D possibly TRBD1 on 6 matching bases. Per germline, CDR1 GTSNPN and CDR2 SVGIG (reference sequence). The CDR3 has 13 amino acids. Trimming removed 3 bases at V and 5 bases at J, with 13 bases between. The CDR3 region is CAWRHTGSETQYF. As DNA, the CDR3 is TGTGCCTGGAGACACACAGGGAGCGAGACCCAGTACTTC.

The rearrangement links TRBV5-6 to TRBJ2-3; TRBD1 or TRBD2 may be the D gene (6 bases each). Germline values: CDR1 SGHDT, CDR2 YYEEEE. Trimming removed 4 bases at V and 5 bases at J, with 14 bases between. The CDR3 runs 14 residues. The CDR3 reads CASSPPGAEDTQYF. The CDR3 nucleotides read TGTGCCAGCAGCCCACCGGGGGCAGAAGATACGCAGTATTTT.

A few counts support this clone. The chain carries TRBV5-5 and TRBJ2-7; possibly TRBD1 or TRBD2 for D (5 bases each). The CDR3 has 18 residues. V was clipped by 1 base and J by 3 bases, with 23 bases between them. Germline V gene lookup returns CDR1 SGHKS and CDR2 YYEKEE (reference sequence). The CDR3 coding sequence is TGTGCCAGCAGCTTGCGAGGATTCGGGGCGGTGAGAAGCTACGAGCAGTACTTC. Amino acid sequence: CASSLRGFGAVRSYEQYF.

This clone was detected only a few times. DNA of the CDR3: TGTGCCAGCAGCGTGAATACAGCGCATGGCTACACCTTC. This sequence encodes CASSVNTAHGYTF. The chain joins TRBV28 to TRBJ1-2; no clear D gene. Germline V gene sequence: CDR1 MDHEN, CDR2 SYDVKM. This CDR3 contains 13 residues. Trimming cost V 6 bases and J 6 bases, with 14 bases left between them.

This clone appeared a few times. V usage is TRBV2 and J usage is TRBJ1-1, with 7 positions matching TRBD1. The CDR3 totals 14 residues. Trimming took 6 bases from V and 0 from J; bases not matched to a gene: 4. The germline V gene has CDR1 SNHLY and CDR2 FYNNEI. CDR3 sequence reads: CASSRGQMNTEAFF. The DNA for the CDR3 is TGTGCCAGCAGCCGGGGACAGATGAACACTGAAGCTTTCTTT. The complete variable domain, with remaining parts taken from reference TRBV2 and TRBJ1-1, reads EPEVTQTPSHQVTQMGQEVILRCVPISNHLYFYWYRQILGQKVEFLVSFYNNEISEKSEIFDDQFSVERPDGSNFTLKIRSTKLEDSAMYFCASSRGQMNTEAFFGQGTRLTVV.

The J gene is TRBJ2-5, the V gene TRBV9; 8 bases match TRBD2. Trimming cost V 0 bases and J 4 bases; bases outside gene matches: 14. This CDR3 comprises 18 residues. The germline gives CDR1 SGDLS, CDR2 YYNGEE. The CDR3 nucleotides are TGTGCCAGCAGCGTAGGAGCGGGAGCGGTCCCGGTGGGAGAGACCCAGTACTTC. Translation: CASSVGAGAVPVGETQYF.

This clone was detected a few times. CDR3: CASSFGGHEQFF. The CDR3 coding sequence is TGCGCCAGCAGCTTCGGAGGTCATGAGCAGTTCTTC. V is TRBV5-1 and J is TRBJ2-1, with TRBD2 as a possible D gene (5 bases). The CDR3 contains 12 residues. In germline, CDR1 is SGHRS, CDR2 YFSETQ. Trimming pared 2 bases from V and 8 bases from J, leaving 8 bases between. Full variable domain (remainder filled in from reference TRBV5-1 and TRBJ2-1): KAGVTQTPRYLIKTRGQQVTLSCSPISGHRSVSWYQQTPGQGLQFLFEYFSETQRNKGNFPGRFSGRQFSNSRSEMNVSTLELGDSALYLCASSFGGHEQFFGPGTRLTVL.

This CDR3 is CASSRDGNYGYTF. The CDR3 DNA sequence: TGTGCCAGCAGCCGGGACGGTAACTATGGCTACACCTTC. The chain carries TRBV7-9 and TRBJ1-2, with D tentatively TRBD1 (5 bases). The V and J ends lost 5 bases and 1 base respectively, with 8 bases between them. Germline V lookup: CDR1 SEHNR, CDR2 FQNEAQ (reference sequence). CDR3 length: 13 residues.